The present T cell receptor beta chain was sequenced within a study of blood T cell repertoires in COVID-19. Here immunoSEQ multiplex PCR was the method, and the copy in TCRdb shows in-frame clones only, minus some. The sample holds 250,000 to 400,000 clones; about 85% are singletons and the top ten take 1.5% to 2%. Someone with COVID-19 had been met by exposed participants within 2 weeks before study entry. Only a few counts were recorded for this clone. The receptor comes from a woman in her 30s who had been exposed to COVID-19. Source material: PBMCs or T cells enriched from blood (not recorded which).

CDR3 nucleotides: TGTGCCAGTAGTCTCGAACAGGGCTACGAGCAGTACTTC. It encodes CASSLEQGYEQYF. The chain employs TRBV19 and TRBJ2-7; maybe TRBD1 (6 bases). From germline, CDR1 is LNHDA and CDR2 SQIVND (reference sequence). The CDR3 contains 13 residues. Trimming stripped 5 bases from V and 3 bases from J, with 11 bases between.